This TCR beta chain emerged from a study of blood T cell repertoires in COVID-19. Background on the study: The origin of the acute and convalescent COVID-19 samples was the United States, Italy and Spain.

The CDR3 loop spans 14 amino acids. V lost 5 bases to trimming and J lost 7 bases, with 15 bases between them. The germline CDR1 and CDR2 sequences are SGHTA and FQGTGA. Produced via immunoSEQ multiplex PCR; TCRdb's table is partial and in-frame only. The data show around 400,000 clones, 85% to 90% seen once. The specimen was PBMCs or T cells enriched from blood (not recorded which). The V and J genes are TRBV7-3 and TRBJ1-5, with D possibly being TRBD1 (6 bases). The clonotype comes from a woman under 40 who had recovered from COVID-19. The CDR3 DNA follows: TGTGCCAGCAGCCCACCCCGGGGGGGCCAGCCCCAGCATTTT. Residues: CASSPPRGGQPQHF.